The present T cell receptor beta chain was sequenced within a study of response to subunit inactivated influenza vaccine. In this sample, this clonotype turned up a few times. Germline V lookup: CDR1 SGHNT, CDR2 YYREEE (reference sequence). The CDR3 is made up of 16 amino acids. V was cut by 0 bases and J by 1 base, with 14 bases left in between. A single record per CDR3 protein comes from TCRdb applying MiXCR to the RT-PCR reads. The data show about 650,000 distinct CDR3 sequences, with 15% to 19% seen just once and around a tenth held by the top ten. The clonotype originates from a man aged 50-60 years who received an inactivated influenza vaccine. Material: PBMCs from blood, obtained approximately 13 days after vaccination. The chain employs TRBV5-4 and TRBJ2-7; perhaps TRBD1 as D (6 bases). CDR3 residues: CASSLVLLGASYEQYF. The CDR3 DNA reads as TGTGCCAGCAGCTTGGTTTTGTTGGGGGCATCCTACGAGCAGTACTTC.